The rows below give T cell receptor beta chains drawn from one sample of a study of human T cells and chemical hapten exposure. One entry per CDR3 protein results from TCRdb running MiXCR on the RACE reads. The table includes 300,000 to 450,000 distinct CDR3 sequences, approximately 5.1% detected once. Material: whole blood, obtained in connection with sensitization to the hapten diphenylcyclopropenone (DPC). Every receptor here comes from a woman in her fifties or sixties with alopecia areata. Some clones in this sample may be carry-over from other donors' samples. The CDR3 runs from the conserved cysteine through the conserved F or W. The order of the fields is clone size, V gene, J gene, D gene, CDR3 protein, CDR3 DNA. D genes are given only for firm matches. Clone size is stated in some rows and not others, as once, few, many or a class when expanded.

clone size: .
V gene: TRBV6-5
J gene: TRBJ2-2
D gene: TRBD1
CDR3 protein: CASSKTGVELFF
CDR3 DNA: TGTGCCAGCAGTAAGACAGGGGTGGAGCTGTTTTTT

clone size: .
V gene: TRBV10-3
J gene: TRBJ1-6
D gene: .
CDR3 protein: CAISGAADSPLHF
CDR3 DNA: TGTGCCATCAGTGGGGCAGCGGATTCACCCCTCCACTTT

clone size: .
V gene: TRBV7-2
J gene: TRBJ1-2
D gene: .
CDR3 protein: CASSLAMMGYTF
CDR3 DNA: TGTGCCAGCAGCTTAGCCATGATGGGCTACACCTTC

clone size: .
V gene: TRBV20-1
J gene: TRBJ1-1
D gene: TRBD1
CDR3 protein: CSARSWTGNTEAFF
CDR3 DNA: TGCAGTGCTAGATCGTGGACAGGGAACACTGAAGCTTTCTTT

clone size: .
V gene: TRBV6-1
J gene: TRBJ2-7
D gene: TRBD1
CDR3 protein: CASRDYGTGAYEQYF
CDR3 DNA: TGTGCCAGCAGAGATTACGGGACAGGAGCCTACGAGCAGTACTTC

clone size: .
V gene: TRBV12-3/TRBV12-4
J gene: TRBJ1-5
D gene: .
CDR3 protein: CASSFGRMYQPQHF
CDR3 DNA: TGTGCCAGCAGTTTCGGACGGATGTATCAGCCCCAGCATTTT

clone size: many
V gene: TRBV30
J gene: TRBJ1-1
D gene: .
CDR3 protein: CAWSRTMNTEAFF
CDR3 DNA: TGTGCCTGGAGTCGGACCATGAACACTGAAGCTTTCTTT

clone size: few
V gene: TRBV6-5
J gene: TRBJ2-6
D gene: .
CDR3 protein: CASRLGSSGANVLTF
CDR3 DNA: TGTGCCAGCCGATTAGGGAGCTCTGGGGCCAACGTCCTGACTTTC

clone size: .
V gene: TRBV28
J gene: TRBJ2-7
D gene: .
CDR3 protein: CASSLKGNEQYF
CDR3 DNA: TGTGCCAGCAGTTTAAAGGGAAACGAGCAGTACTTC

clone size: many
V gene: TRBV29-1
J gene: TRBJ2-1
D gene: TRBD2
CDR3 protein: CSVEDVGGRGYNEQFF
CDR3 DNA: TGCAGCGTTGAAGATGTAGGCGGGAGAGGATACAATGAGCAGTTCTTC

clone size: .
V gene: TRBV9
J gene: TRBJ2-3
D gene: .
CDR3 protein: CASSFDSADTQYF
CDR3 DNA: TGTGCCAGCAGCTTTGACAGCGCAGATACGCAGTATTTT

clone size: few
V gene: TRBV19
J gene: TRBJ1-5
D gene: .
CDR3 protein: CASSIEGRGTWHF
CDR3 DNA: TGTGCCAGTAGTATAGAGGGCAGGGGAACATGGCATTTT

clone size: many
V gene: TRBV3-1
J gene: TRBJ2-4
D gene: .
CDR3 protein: CASSQGLDIQYF
CDR3 DNA: TGTGCCAGCAGCCAAGGATTGGACATTCAGTACTTC

clone size: few
V gene: TRBV20-1
J gene: TRBJ1-5
D gene: .
CDR3 protein: CSALQGWGNQPQHF
CDR3 DNA: TGCAGTGCTTTACAGGGTTGGGGCAATCAGCCCCAGCATTTT

clone size: many
V gene: TRBV29-1
J gene: TRBJ2-3
D gene: TRBD1
CDR3 protein: CSTTRQGQTDTQYF
CDR3 DNA: TGCAGCACCACGAGACAGGGTCAGACAGATACGCAGTATTTT

clone size: many
V gene: TRBV15
J gene: TRBJ2-3
D gene: .
CDR3 protein: CATSRDRFGSGVTDTQYF
CDR3 DNA: TGTGCCACCAGCAGAGATCGGTTTGGGAGTGGGGTCACAGATACGCAGTATTTT

clone size: .
V gene: TRBV5-1
J gene: TRBJ1-1
D gene: .
CDR3 protein: CASSLEGRDTEAFF
CDR3 DNA: TGCGCCAGCAGCTTGGAGGGCAGGGACACTGAAGCTTTCTTT

clone size: .
V gene: TRBV7-7
J gene: TRBJ2-5
D gene: TRBD2
CDR3 protein: CASSLGWDRLAETQYF
CDR3 DNA: TGTGCCAGCAGCTTAGGCTGGGACCGACTAGCGGAGACCCAGTACTTC

clone size: .
V gene: TRBV5-1
J gene: TRBJ2-5
D gene: TRBD2
CDR3 protein: CASSLVSSGGQETQYF
CDR3 DNA: TGCGCCAGCAGCTTGGTTTCTAGCGGGGGTCAAGAGACCCAGTACTTC

clone size: few
V gene: TRBV2
J gene: TRBJ1-1
D gene: .
CDR3 protein: CASQRQVQDTEAFF
CDR3 DNA: TGTGCCAGCCAGAGACAGGTACAGGACACTGAAGCTTTCTTT